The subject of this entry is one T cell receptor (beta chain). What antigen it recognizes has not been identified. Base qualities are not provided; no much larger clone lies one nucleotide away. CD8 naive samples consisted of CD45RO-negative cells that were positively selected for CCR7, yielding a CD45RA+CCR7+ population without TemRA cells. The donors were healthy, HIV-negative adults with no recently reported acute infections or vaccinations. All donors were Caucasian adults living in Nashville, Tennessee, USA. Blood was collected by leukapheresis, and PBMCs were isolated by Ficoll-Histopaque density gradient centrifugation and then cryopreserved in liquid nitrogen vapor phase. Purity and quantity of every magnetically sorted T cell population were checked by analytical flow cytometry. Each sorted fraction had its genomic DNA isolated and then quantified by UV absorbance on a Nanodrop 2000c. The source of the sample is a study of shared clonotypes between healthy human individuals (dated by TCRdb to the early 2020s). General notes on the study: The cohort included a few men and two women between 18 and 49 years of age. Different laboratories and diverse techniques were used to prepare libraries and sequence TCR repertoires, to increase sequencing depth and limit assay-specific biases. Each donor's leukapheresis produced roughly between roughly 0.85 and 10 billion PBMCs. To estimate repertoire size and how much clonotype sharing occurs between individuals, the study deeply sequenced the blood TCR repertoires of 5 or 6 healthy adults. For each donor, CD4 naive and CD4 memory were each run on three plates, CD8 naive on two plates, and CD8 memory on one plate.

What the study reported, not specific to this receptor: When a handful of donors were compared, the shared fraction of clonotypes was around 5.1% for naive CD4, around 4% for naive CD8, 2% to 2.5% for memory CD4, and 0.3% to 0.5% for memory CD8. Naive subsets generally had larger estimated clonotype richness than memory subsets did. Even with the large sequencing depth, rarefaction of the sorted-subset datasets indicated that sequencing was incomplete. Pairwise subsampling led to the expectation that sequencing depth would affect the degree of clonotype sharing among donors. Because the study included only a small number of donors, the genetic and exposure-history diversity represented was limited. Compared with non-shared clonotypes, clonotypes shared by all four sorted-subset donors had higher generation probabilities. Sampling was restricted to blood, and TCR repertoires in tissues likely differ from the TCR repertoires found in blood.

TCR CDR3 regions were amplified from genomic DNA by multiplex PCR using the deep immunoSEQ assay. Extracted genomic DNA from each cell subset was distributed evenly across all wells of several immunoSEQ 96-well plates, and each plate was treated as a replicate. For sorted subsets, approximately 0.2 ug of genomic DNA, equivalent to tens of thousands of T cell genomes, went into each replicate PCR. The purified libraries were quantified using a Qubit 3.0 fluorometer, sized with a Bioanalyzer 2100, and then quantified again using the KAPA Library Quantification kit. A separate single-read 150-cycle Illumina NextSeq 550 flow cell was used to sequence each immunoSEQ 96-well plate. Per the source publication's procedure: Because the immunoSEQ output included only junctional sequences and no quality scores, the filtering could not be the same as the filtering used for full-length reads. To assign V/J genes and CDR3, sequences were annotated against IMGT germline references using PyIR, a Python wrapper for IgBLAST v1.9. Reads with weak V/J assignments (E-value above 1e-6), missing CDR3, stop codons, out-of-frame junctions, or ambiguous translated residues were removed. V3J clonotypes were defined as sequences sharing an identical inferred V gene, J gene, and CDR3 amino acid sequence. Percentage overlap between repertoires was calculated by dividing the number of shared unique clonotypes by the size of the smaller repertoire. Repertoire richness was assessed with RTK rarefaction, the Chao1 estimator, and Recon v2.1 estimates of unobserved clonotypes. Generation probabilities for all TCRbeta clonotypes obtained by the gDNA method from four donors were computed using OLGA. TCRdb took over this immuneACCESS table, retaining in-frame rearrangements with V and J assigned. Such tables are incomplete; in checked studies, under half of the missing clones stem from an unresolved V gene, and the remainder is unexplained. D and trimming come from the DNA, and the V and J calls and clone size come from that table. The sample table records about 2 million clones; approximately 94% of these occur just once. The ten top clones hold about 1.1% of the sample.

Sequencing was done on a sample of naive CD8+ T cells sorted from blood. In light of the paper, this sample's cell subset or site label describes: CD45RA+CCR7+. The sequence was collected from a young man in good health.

The sequenced DNA: TGTGCCAGCTCACGGGAGTGGTTGGAAAACACTGAAGCTTTCTTT. This yields the protein CASSREWLENTEAFF. The rearrangement joined TRBV18 to TRBJ1-1; the D gene is unclear. Via the germline V gene, CDR1 is KGHSH and CDR2 LQKENI. The junction carries 14 bases between V and J, which are trimmed by 4 bases and 2 bases respectively. The CDR3 sequence holds 15 residues, the cysteine and phenylalanine included. Of the read, only the CDR3 DNA is kept; its 45 bases are in frame from base 1. Reference TRBV18 and TRBJ1-1 genes cover what lies past the CDR3, so the full variable domain is NAGVMQNPRHLVRRRGQEARLRCSPMKGHSHVYWYRQLPEEGLKFMVYLQKENIIDESGMPKERFSAEFPKEGPSILRIQQVVRGDSAAYFCASSREWLENTEAFFGQGTRLTVV.